This T cell receptor (beta chain) is drawn from a study of blood T cell repertoires in COVID-19. In the study overall: PBMCs, B-cell-depleted T cells, or T cells provided the cDNA or gDNA that made up the material.

Original processing methods: Quantification of nucleated cells was approximated via reference gene primer amplification. Generated by immunoSEQ multiplex PCR, the TCRdb table keeps only in-frame clones and is missing some. V, J and clone size derive from that table, while D and trimming were established from the DNA sequence. Among some 120,000 clones listed, 60% to 85% were seen once. CDR3 length: 16 amino acids. J was trimmed by 1 base and V by 6 bases; bases with no gene match: 8. Per germline, CDR1 WSHSY and CDR2 SAAADI. The sequencing sample was made of peripheral blood. This sequence originates from a human donor with acute or convalescent COVID-19. The donor label of this sample is uncertain. The chain employs TRBV10-2 and TRBJ2-1, with 8 bases lining up with TRBD1. The CDR3 region has the DNA TGCGCCAGCAGACCCGGACAGGGACGTTCCTACAATGAGCAGTTCTTC. It is translated as CASRPGQGRSYNEQFF.